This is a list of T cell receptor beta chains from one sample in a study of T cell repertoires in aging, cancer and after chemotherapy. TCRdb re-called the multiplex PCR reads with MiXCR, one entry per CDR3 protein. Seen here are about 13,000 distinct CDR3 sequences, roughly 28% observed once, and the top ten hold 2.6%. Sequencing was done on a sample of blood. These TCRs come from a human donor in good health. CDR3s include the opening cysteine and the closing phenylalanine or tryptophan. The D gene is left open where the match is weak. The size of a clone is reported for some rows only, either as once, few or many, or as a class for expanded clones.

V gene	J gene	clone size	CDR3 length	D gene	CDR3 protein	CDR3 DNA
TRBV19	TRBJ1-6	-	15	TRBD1	CASRTGQGNNSPLHF	TGTGCCAGTAGGACGGGACAGGGGAACAATTCACCCCTCCACTTT
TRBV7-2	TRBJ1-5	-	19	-	CASSDEVVRLSSVRQPQHF	TGTGCCAGCAGCGACGAGGTTGTCCGACTTTCTAGCGTACGTCAGCCCCAGCATTTT
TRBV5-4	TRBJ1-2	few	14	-	CASSLAEGRGGYTF	TGTGCCAGCAGCTTGGCGGAGGGGCGCGGCGGCTACACCTTC
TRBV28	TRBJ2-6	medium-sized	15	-	CASSGLGAGANVLTF	TGTGCCAGCAGCGGACTGGGAGCTGGGGCCAACGTCCTGACTTTC
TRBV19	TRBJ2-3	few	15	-	CASSKGGRGPDTQYF	TGTGCCAGTAGTAAGGGGGGCCGGGGGCCAGATACGCAGTATTTT
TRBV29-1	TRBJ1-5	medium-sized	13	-	CSVGEGRNQPQHF	TGCAGCGTTGGTGAGGGGCGGAATCAGCCCCAGCATTTT
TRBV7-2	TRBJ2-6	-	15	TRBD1	CASRRDRAGANVLTF	TGTGCCAGCAGGAGGGACAGGGCTGGGGCCAACGTCCTGACTTTC
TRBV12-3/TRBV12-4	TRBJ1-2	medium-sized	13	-	CASSPGQLYGYTF	TGTGCCAGCAGCCCTGGACAGTTATATGGCTACACCTTC
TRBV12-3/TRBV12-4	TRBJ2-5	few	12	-	CASTRDGETQYF	TGTGCCAGCACCAGGGACGGAGAGACCCAGTACTTC
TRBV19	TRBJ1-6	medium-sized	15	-	CASQTIGVDNSPLHF	TGTGCCAGCCAAACAATCGGGGTCGATAATTCACCCCTCCACTTT